The clone carrying this TCR beta chain has at least ten counts. This sample is part of a study of regulatory T cells in long-lasting Graves disease. Sample time point: newly diagnosed GD, antithyroid drugs for less than 3 months. After RNA was extracted from PBMCs, the TCR library was made from it. The CDR3 contains 15 residues. Looked up from germline, CDR1 is SGHAT and CDR2 is FQNNGV. V lost 2 bases and J lost 6, with 15 bases in between. According to the study, TCR beta libraries were built with iRepertoire HTBI primers and CDR3-region Arm-PCR. Using its own MiXCR run on the multiplex PCR reads, TCRdb lists one record per CDR3 protein. Here the sample spans around 320,000 distinct CDR3 sequences, approximately 16% being singletons. These data were also reused for a study on T cells in Graves' hyperthyroidism and ophthalmopathy. From that report: During a first-round RT-PCR of the TCR CDR3, the HTBI primer set was used.

The TCR was taken from a man aged 35-49 years with Graves disease. The chain carries TRBV11-2 and TRBJ2-3; no definite D call. Here the sequenced sample was peripheral blood mononuclear cells (PBMCs), taken at new diagnosis, from a patient treated with antithyroid drugs. CDR3 DNA: TGTGCCAGCAGCTTATGGCAGGCTGGTGAGGATACGCAGTATTTT. Its protein is CASSLWQAGEDTQYF.